The entry below describes one T cell receptor beta chain. The antigen is undetermined. This sample is drawn from a study of OX40 agonist ivuxolimab in advanced cancers. Study in general: Those enrolled were 82.7% male, with a mean age of approximately 60 years and ages from about 20 to 90. One hepatocellular carcinoma and a couple of cutaneous melanoma patients partially responded.

Individuals having autoimmune disease history or systemic immunosuppression were not enrolled. Study-level points and caveats: At 0.1 to 3.0 mg/kg and by week 6, CD4+ and CD8+ T cells in the blood had expanded clonally.

The germline V gene encodes CDR1 SGHTA and CDR2 FQGNSA. The CDR3 loop spans 15 amino acids. The J segment lost 0 bases and the V segment lost 6 bases, leaving 7 bases of the junction unmatched. Assay used: immunoSEQ multiplex PCR; TCRdb lists only in-frame clones, some missing. The table lists about 70,000 clones, 85% of them singletons. Material: CD4+ or CD8+ T cells sorted from blood, obtained in a trial of the OX40 agonist ivuxolimab. V and J are TRBV7-2 and TRBJ2-5; 7 bases agree with TRBD1. This clonotype originated in an adult with an advanced solid tumor such as melanoma, head and neck, liver or kidney cancer. The CDR3 DNA reads TGTGCCAGCAGACCAGGACAGGCTAACCAAGAGACCCAGTACTTC. This codes for CASRPGQANQETQYF. The variable domain in full, with the rest retrieved from reference TRBV7-2 and TRBJ2-5, is GAGVSQSPSNKVTEKGKDVELRCDPISGHTALYWYRQSLGQGLEFLIYFQGNSAPDKSGLPSDRFSAERTGGSVSTLTIQRTQQEDSAVYLCASRPGQANQETQYFGPGTRLLVL.